These 28 T cell receptor beta chains originate from one sample sequenced in a study of breast tumors, draining lymph nodes, adjacent tissues listed by TCRdb under 2016. Lymph node samples came from the axillary draining lymph nodes of breast cancer patients. The receptor library was made with multiplex PCR. These reads were obtained on an Illumina HiSeq 2000. The raw public reads went through TCRdb reprocessing: fastp at Q25, MiXCR clone calling, in-frame beta chains kept. Rows with one shared CDR3 protein collapse into an entry with the most common genes and DNA. The sample has about 200,000 distinct CDR3 sequences on record, roughly 31% of them singletons. Roughly 4.3% of the sample comes from the top ten. The sequencing input was axillary lymph node tissue. The receptors derive from a female donor with breast cancer. Some clones in this sample may be carry-over from other donors' samples.

This clonotype has a count of ten or more. This chain joins TRBV7-2 and TRBJ2-3; D call uncertain. Trimming removed 7 bases from V and 0 bases from J, with 8 bases in between. The CDR3 is 13 amino acids. Germline V lookup: CDR1 SGHTA, CDR2 FQGNSA. The DNA of the CDR3 is TGTGCCAGCAACCAAAGAAGCACAGATACGCAGTATTTT. Residues: CASNQRSTDTQYF.

This clonotype has a count of ten or more. The V call is TRBV19, the J call TRBJ1-5; D ambiguous. Germline V lookup: CDR1 LNHDA, CDR2 SQIVND (reference sequence). This CDR3 has 15 residues. V lost 5 bases and J lost 2, with 13 bases in between. The CDR3, as DNA: TGTGCCAGTAGTCCCTCACGGGCGGGCAATCAGCCCCAGCATTTT. Translation gives CASSPSRAGNQPQHF.

The chain carries TRBV2 and TRBJ1-3; D remains unclear. This CDR3 region has 13 residues. Germline V gene lookup returns CDR1 SNHLY and CDR2 FYNNEI. With 4 bases removed from V and 0 bases from J, the gap between germline ends came to 4 bases. CDR3 loop: CASSADSGNTIYF. The DNA for the CDR3 is TGTGCCAGCAGTGCAGACTCTGGAAACACCATATATTTT.

The sample holds many counts of this clonotype. The chain carries TRBV6-1 and TRBJ2-7; TRBD2 aligns across 11 bases. CDR1 MNHNS and CDR2 SASEGT come from the germline V gene. The CDR3 has 14 residues. The V gene end was trimmed by 5 bases and the J gene end by 1 base; junction bases not matched to a gene: 1. CDR3 nucleotides: TGTGCCAGCAGTCGGACTAGCGGGTCCTACGAGCAGTACTTC. Translating gives CASSRTSGSYEQYF.

This clonotype showed up just a few times. J is TRBJ1-1 and V is TRBV9, with TRBD1 identical over 7 bases. Germline loops: CDR1 SGDLS, CDR2 YYNGEE. The CDR3 is 15 amino acids. The junction had 7 bases not matched to a gene; V was cut back by 0 bases and J by 5 bases. This CDR3 reads CASSVEGGRRTEAFF. The CDR3 DNA sequence: TGTGCCAGCAGCGTAGAAGGGGGCAGGAGGACTGAAGCTTTCTTT. Full variable domain (outside the CDR3, taken from reference TRBV9 and TRBJ1-1): DSGVTQTPKHLITATGQRVTLRCSPRSGDLSVYWYQQSLDQGLQFLIQYYNGEERAKGNILERFSAQQFPDLHSELNLSSLELGDSALYFCASSVEGGRRTEAFFGQGTRLTVV.

This clonotype was seen repeatedly, ten times or more. The chain is built from TRBV18 and TRBJ2-1; 9 bases map to TRBD2. The CDR3 is made up of 14 amino acids. Per the germline V gene, CDR1 is KGHSH and CDR2 is LQKENI. J was trimmed by 8 bases and V by 1 base; bases with no gene match: 3. This CDR3 is CASSPRLAEDEQFF. CDR3 bases: TGTGCCAGCTCACCACGACTAGCGGAGGATGAGCAGTTCTTC.

Note on this clonotype: A much larger clonotype is one base distant, so this may be a read error. Since the CDR3 does not end with the conserved phenylalanine or tryptophan, this likely comes from a read error. The chain recombines TRBV3-1 with TRBJ1-2, with D perhaps matching TRBD1 (5 bases). V lost 0 bases and J 8 bases, leaving 10 bases between the germline ends. Germline CDR1 reads LGHDT; CDR2 reads YNNKEL (reference sequence). The CDR3 spans 13 residues. CDR3 amino acids: CASSQDGALGYTL. CDR3 bases: TGTGCCAGCAGCCAAGATGGGGCGCTGGGCTACACCCTC.

This clonotype was counted ten times or more. The chain carries TRBV7-2 and TRBJ2-7, with 8 bases fitting TRBD1. Germline assignment: CDR1 SGHTA and CDR2 FQGNSA. The CDR3 loop spans 13 amino acids. V lost 5 bases, J lost 5 bases, and 5 bases stayed unmatched. The DNA of the CDR3 is TGTGCCAGCAGCGTACAACAGGGGGACGAGCAGTACTTC. Protein product: CASSVQQGDEQYF.

This clonotype has a count of ten or more. V is TRBV2 and J is TRBJ2-5; a possible D gene is TRBD1 (5 bases). Germline values: CDR1 SNHLY, CDR2 FYNNEI. V shed 4 bases and J shed 4 bases, with 16 bases lying between them. The CDR3 consists of 15 residues. This chain's CDR3 is CASSGTVGLGETQYF. CDR3 sequence (DNA): TGTGCCAGCAGTGGCACAGTGGGGCTAGGAGAGACCCAGTACTTC.

This clonotype was observed many times. The chain carries TRBV7-9 and TRBJ2-2, with D possibly matching TRBD2 (5 bases). Per the germline V gene, CDR1 is SEHNR and CDR2 is FQNEAQ (reference sequence). The CDR3 runs to 15 residues. V gave up 4 bases and J gave up 6 bases, with 15 bases separating them. The CDR3 DNA follows: TGTGCCAGCAGCTCGGTCGGGGAAGCCCCCGGGGAGCTGTTTTTT. Its translation is CASSSVGEAPGELFF.

This clonotype came up many times. The genes are TRBV5-1 and TRBJ2-2, with 7 bases identical to TRBD1. The germline V gene has CDR1 SGHRS and CDR2 YFSETQ. The CDR3 loop spans 15 amino acids. The ends lost 3 bases at V and 6 bases at J; junction bases unmatched: 8. CDR3: CASSYDRAASGELFF. The DNA of the CDR3 is TGCGCCAGCAGCTACGACAGGGCTGCCTCCGGGGAGCTGTTTTTT. Full variable domain (missing parts from reference TRBV5-1 and TRBJ2-2): KAGVTQTPRYLIKTRGQQVTLSCSPISGHRSVSWYQQTPGQGLQFLFEYFSETQRNKGNFPGRFSGRQFSNSRSEMNVSTLELGDSALYLCASSYDRAASGELFFGEGSRLTVL.

This clonotype has at least ten counts. This rearrangement joins TRBV11-3 to TRBJ1-3; no reliable D call. This CDR3 is 15 amino acids long. Trimming removed 3 bases from V and 0 bases from J, with 9 bases in between. Germline loops: CDR1 SGHNT, CDR2 YENEEA. Here the CDR3 reads CASSLKMYSGNTIYF. CDR3 in DNA: TGTGCCAGCAGCTTGAAAATGTACTCTGGAAACACCATATATTTT.

This clonotype was observed once. The junction shows a germline mismatch at one end, possibly a read error. V and J are TRBV7-7 and TRBJ1-5; tentative D call: TRBD1 (5 bases). Per the germline V gene, CDR1 is SSHAT and CDR2 is FNYEAQ (reference sequence). This CDR3 has 18 amino acids. CDR3 sequence (DNA): TGTGCTAGCACAATGACAGCCCCCCATTTCAATAGCAATCAGCCCCAGCATTTT. Translating it yields CASTMTAPHFNSNQPQHF.

This clonotype showed up many times. The V call is TRBV19, the J call TRBJ2-1; TRBD2 matches 12 bases. Germline CDR1 is LNHDA and CDR2 is SQIVND (reference sequence). V gave up 4 bases and J gave up 7 bases; unmatched junction bases: 8. The CDR3 has 16 amino acids. CDR3 DNA: TGTGCCAGTAGTACCCCGACTAGCGGGAGTCAAAATGAGCAGTTCTTC. Protein: CASSTPTSGSQNEQFF.

Many counts were recorded for this clonotype. V and J are TRBV7-2 and TRBJ2-3; no reliable D call. The CDR3 loop spans 13 amino acids. The V end was cut by 3 bases, the J end by 2 bases, with 6 bases between. In germline, CDR1 is SGHTA, CDR2 FQGNSA. CDR3: CASSFRPTDTQYF. Written as DNA, the CDR3 is TGTGCCAGCAGCTTTAGGCCCACAGATACGCAGTATTTT.

The chain carries TRBV29-1 and TRBJ2-5; D unclear. The ends were cut back, 5 bases at V and 4 bases at J, with 14 bases in the middle. This CDR3 comprises 13 residues. In germline, CDR1 is SQVTM, CDR2 ANQGSEA. CDR3 nucleotides: TGCAGCGTTCTGCCCTATGAAGGAGAGACCCAGTACTTC. Amino acids: CSVLPYEGETQYF. The full variable domain, completed using reference TRBV29-1 and TRBJ2-5, is SAVISQKPSRDICQRGTSLTIQCQVDSQVTMMFWYRQQPGQSLTLIATANQGSEATYESGFVIDKFPISRPNLTFSTLTVSNMSPEDSSIYLCSVLPYEGETQYFGPGTRLLVL.

This clonotype has just a few counts. A read error is possible here, since a much larger clone lies one base away. The genes are TRBV5-4 and TRBJ2-3, with 7 bases identical to TRBD2. Germline values: CDR1 SGHNT, CDR2 YYREEE (reference sequence). The junction had 6 bases not matched to a gene; V was cut back by 4 bases and J by 4 bases. The CDR3 sequence is 14 residues long. For the CDR3, the DNA is TGTGCCAGCAGCCGCTCCCTAGCGGCAGATACGCAGTATTTT. Protein sequence: CASSRSLAADTQYF.

This clonotype was detected many times. The chain carries TRBV6-5 and TRBJ2-1; no definite D call. This CDR3 comprises 16 residues. Trimming removed 5 bases from V and 6 bases from J, with 20 bases in between. Germline V CDR1 and CDR2: MNHEY, SVGAGI. The CDR3 bases are TGTGCCAGCAGTCCACGGACGCCACAAATTGGCAATGAGCAGTTCTTC. The encoded protein is CASSPRTPQIGNEQFF.

This clonotype was counted many times. The V gene is TRBV18, the J gene TRBJ2-1; no clear D gene. V lost 5 bases and J lost 3, with 5 bases in between. The CDR3 is 12 amino acids. Germline lookup yields CDR1 KGHSH and CDR2 LQKENI. The CDR3 bases are TGTGCCAGCTCATCATACTACAATGAGCAGTTCTTC. The encoded protein is CASSSYYNEQFF.

The V call is TRBV6-1, the J call TRBJ1-4; no reliable D call. The CDR3 runs to 14 residues. V lost 7 bases, J lost 2 bases, and 11 bases lay in between. The germline CDR1 and CDR2 sequences are MNHNS and SASEGT. The CDR3 region is CASTLMATNEKLFF. The CDR3 nucleotides read TGTGCCAGCACCCTCATGGCTACTAATGAAAAACTGTTTTTT.

This clonotype was counted many times. This chain joins TRBV19 and TRBJ1-5; D is ambiguous. The V and J ends lost 1 base and 7 bases respectively, with 5 bases between them. The CDR3 is 12 residues long. The germline V gene has CDR1 LNHDA and CDR2 SQIVND (reference sequence). This CDR3 is CASSIGSQPQHF. For the CDR3, the DNA is TGTGCCAGTAGTATAGGATCCCAGCCCCAGCATTTT.

The chain couples TRBV20-1 to TRBJ1-2, with 7 bases lining up with TRBD1. CDR3 length: 16 residues. With 4 bases clipped from V and 3 bases from J, the junction kept 14 bases outside the gene matches. Germline-derived CDR1 and CDR2 are DFQATT and SNEGSKA (reference sequence). For the CDR3, the DNA is TGCAGTGCTACCCCCTTCCGGACAGGAAGCGACTATGGCTACACCTTC. It encodes CSATPFRTGSDYGYTF.

The V and J genes are TRBV2 and TRBJ2-4; 14 bases agree with TRBD2. CDR1 is SNHLY and CDR2 is FYNNEI in the germline V gene. V gave up 6 bases and J gave up 11 bases; unmatched junction bases: 6. The CDR3 loop spans 14 amino acids. The CDR3 is CASSYGLAGGVQYF. As DNA, the CDR3 is TGTGCCAGCAGCTACGGACTAGCGGGGGGTGTTCAGTACTTC. The complete variable domain, with remaining parts taken from reference TRBV2 and TRBJ2-4, reads EPEVTQTPSHQVTQMGQEVILRCVPISNHLYFYWYRQILGQKVEFLVSFYNNEISEKSEIFDDQFSVERPDGSNFTLKIRSTKLEDSAMYFCASSYGLAGGVQYFGAGTRLSVL.

To note about this clonotype: Compared with germline, one end of the junction differs, possibly owing to a read error. This rearrangement joins TRBV7-2 to TRBJ2-2; TRBD2 is a possible D gene (5 bases). The CDR3 length is 15 residues. The V gene's germline CDR1 is SGHTA and CDR2 FQGNSA. The CDR3 DNA reads as TGTGCCAGCAGCTTTGTGGCAGGAAGGACCGGGGAGCTGCTTTTT. This sequence encodes CASSFVAGRTGELLF. The complete variable domain, with remaining parts taken from reference TRBV7-2 and TRBJ2-2, reads GAGVSQSPSNKVTEKGKDVELRCDPISGHTALYWYRQSLGQGLEFLIYFQGNSAPDKSGLPSDRFSAERTGGSVSTLTIQRTQQEDSAVYLCASSFVAGRTGELLFGEGSRLTVL.

This sequence joins TRBV4-3 and TRBJ2-6; no reliable D call. Germline V gives CDR1 LGHNA, CDR2 YSLEER. Trimming took 0 bases from V and 2 from J, leaving 8 bases between them. The CDR3 is made up of 16 amino acids. This CDR3 is CASSQDVQTGANVLTF. The CDR3 region has the DNA TGCGCCAGCAGCCAAGATGTACAGACTGGGGCCAACGTCCTGACTTTC.

As to this clonotype: This is likely a read error, given that the CDR3 carries no conserved phenylalanine or tryptophan at its end. No DNA is shown, since the ends of the CDR3 on it are uncertain; the CDR3 is the one TCRdb lists. This sequence joins TRBV20-1 and TRBJ1-2; no check of the table's D call, TRBD1, against the DNA was made. CDR1 is DFQATT, CDR2 SNEGSKA, per germline (reference sequence). The CDR3 adds up to 15 amino acids, both ends counted. The CDR3 region is CSAGVSGILTMATQS.

This clonotype was detected ten times or more. V is TRBV5-1 and J is TRBJ2-7; 7 bases are a match to TRBD2. The germline V gene encodes CDR1 SGHRS and CDR2 YFSETQ. CDR3 length: 15 residues. Trimming cost V 4 bases and J 3 bases; bases outside gene matches: 10. The DNA of the CDR3 is TGCGCCAGCAGCCCGCAAGCGGGGTTGGGCTACGAGCAGTACTTC. This sequence encodes CASSPQAGLGYEQYF.

As concerns this clonotype: The CDR3 ends on some other residue instead of the conserved phenylalanine or tryptophan, so this is likely a read error. The chain couples TRBV5-1 to TRBJ1-2, with D possibly being TRBD1 (6 bases). Looked up from germline, CDR1 is SGHRS and CDR2 is YFSETQ. The CDR3 has 12 amino acids. Trimming shortened V by 4 bases and J by 2 bases, and 6 bases separated the two germline ends. The CDR3 bases are TGCGCCAGCAGCCAGGGGAACTATGGCTACACCTCC. This gives the protein CASSQGNYGYTS.